The next 11 T cell receptor beta chains were all read from a single sample in a study of preoperative IRX-2 immunotherapy in early breast cancer. Assay: immunoSEQ multiplex PCR; the TCRdb copy retains only in-frame clones and omits some. The sample has around 38,000 clones; about 72% are singletons. Treatment defined: preoperative locoregional IRX-2 cytokine immunotherapy. The sample consisted of tumor tissue, taken after IRX-2 immunotherapy. These receptors were collected from a human donor with breast cancer.

The rearrangement uses TRBV5-1 and TRBJ1-4; unclear D gene. The germline CDR1 and CDR2 sequences are SGHRS and YFSETQ. This CDR3 comprises 16 residues. V gave up 3 bases and J gave up 5 bases, with 17 bases separating them. CDR3 in amino acids: CASSSSSATRNEKLFF. CDR3 DNA: TGCGCCAGCAGCTCCTCCTCGGCAACCCGAAATGAAAAACTGTTTTTT.

The chain recombines TRBV19 with TRBJ1-4; 9 bases line up with TRBD1. The junction had 10 bases not matched to a gene; V was cut back by 4 bases and J by 4 bases. Germline loops: CDR1 LNHDA, CDR2 SQIVND (reference sequence). This CDR3 comprises 17 residues. The CDR3 DNA follows: TGTGCCAGTAGTACTAGGTCCGGGACAGGGATTAATGAAAAACTGTTTTTT. Protein: CASSTRSGTGINEKLFF.

This sequence joins TRBV29-1 and TRBJ1-4, with D unresolved. V was cut by 6 bases and J by 7 bases, with 12 bases left in between. CDR3 length: 12 residues. CDR1 and CDR2 (germline): SQVTM, ANQGSEA. The chain's CDR3 is CSVGREGEKLFF. CDR3 sequence (DNA): TGCAGCGTCGGCAGAGAAGGTGAAAAACTGTTTTTT.

In this sample, this clone turned up a few times. The rearrangement joins TRBV11-3 to TRBJ1-5, with 12 bases lining up with TRBD1. The CDR3 extends over 19 amino acids. V dropped 5 bases and J dropped 1; count of bases not matched to a gene: 12. Germline V lookup: CDR1 SGHNT, CDR2 YENEEA. The CDR3 DNA is TGTGCCAGCAGCCCCTCCCTATCCGGGACAGGGGGCAGCAATCAGCCCCAGCATTTT. Amino acid sequence: CASSPSLSGTGGSNQPQHF.

This rearrangement joins TRBV5-1 to TRBJ2-5, with D uncertain. This CDR3 has 14 residues. V was shortened by 0 bases and J by 1 base, with 7 bases between the two germline ends. Germline V gives CDR1 SGHRS, CDR2 YFSETQ. DNA of the CDR3: TGCGCCAGCAGCTTGGAGGGCAGCCAAGAGACCCAGTACTTC. Translation gives CASSLEGSQETQYF.

This chain connects TRBV19 to TRBJ1-5, with D possibly TRBD1 on 6 matching bases. V lost 6 bases, J lost 0 bases, and 9 bases lay in between. The germline gives CDR1 LNHDA, CDR2 SQIVND (reference sequence). The CDR3 covers 14 residues. The CDR3 spells CASRGASSNQPQHF. CDR3 sequence (DNA): TGTGCCAGTAGGGGGGCCAGTAGCAATCAGCCCCAGCATTTT.

The chain has TRBV6-1 and TRBJ1-4; D gene uncertain. Germline V gene sequence: CDR1 MNHNS, CDR2 SASEGT. This CDR3 comprises 14 residues. V gave up 1 base and J gave up 4 bases, with 7 bases separating them. The CDR3 is CASSEVSYNEKLFF. The CDR3 coding sequence is TGTGCCAGCAGTGAAGTCAGTTATAATGAAAAACTGTTTTTT.

The chain links TRBV19 to TRBJ1-4; D remains unclear. Trimming removed 1 base at V and 7 bases at J, with 10 bases between. The CDR3 contains 14 residues. Germline V lookup: CDR1 LNHDA, CDR2 SQIVND (reference sequence). In DNA, the CDR3 is TGTGCCAGTAGTATAGCGTCCGGAGGTGAAAAACTGTTTTTT. Translation gives CASSIASGGEKLFF.

This clone showed up just a few times. The genes are TRBV30 and TRBJ2-1, with TRBD2 matching over 12 bases. CDR1 and CDR2 from the germline V gene are GTSNPN and SVGIG (reference sequence). This CDR3 is 17 amino acids long. Trimming at V came to 2 bases and at J to 7 bases, leaving 12 bases not matched to a gene. The CDR3 DNA follows: TGTGCCTGGAGTAATTGGGCTAGCGGGAGGGCCAGGAATGAGCAGTTCTTC. Translated: CAWSNWASGRARNEQFF.

The chain uses TRBV6-8 and TRBJ2-3, with 7 bases fitting TRBD2. The V segment lost 2 bases and the J segment 2 bases; nucleotides outside the gene matches: 4. Germline V gene lookup returns CDR1 MNHGY and CDR2 SAAAGT. This CDR3 contains 15 residues. CDR3 loop: CASSYRGLSTDTQYF. The DNA of the CDR3 is TGTGCCAGCAGTTACCGGGGACTATCCACAGATACGCAGTATTTT.

The chain uses TRBV5-1 and TRBJ2-3; D uncertain. Per germline, CDR1 SGHRS and CDR2 YFSETQ. V gave up 2 bases and J gave up 0 bases, with 10 bases separating them. The length of the CDR3 is 15 residues. The CDR3 DNA reads as TGCGCCAGCAGCTTTGGCGACCCTAGCACAGATACGCAGTATTTT. It translates to CASSFGDPSTDTQYF.